A single sample gave rise to the 18 T cell receptor beta chains below, sequenced in a study of metastatic and nonmetastatic thyroid tumors. Patients had received no treatment of any kind before thyroid surgery. TCRdb re-called the PCR reads via MiXCR. The repertoire holds around 24,000 clones, more than 20% seen once, with less than 15% in the top ten. Sequencing was carried out using tumor tissue. The receptors stem from a male donor with papillary thyroid cancer or a benign thyroid nodule (not recorded which). Some clones in this sample may be carry-over from other donors' samples.

This clone was counted a few times. This chain joins TRBV27 and TRBJ1-2, with 8 positions matching TRBD1. The germline gives CDR1 MNHEY, CDR2 SMNVEV (reference sequence). The CDR3 extends over 17 amino acids. V lost 2 bases, J lost 4 bases, and 12 bases stayed unmatched. CDR3 protein: CASSLTPSGQGRYGYTF. CDR3 nucleotide sequence: TGTGCCAGCAGTTTAACCCCCTCCGGACAGGGTCGCTATGGCTACACCTTC.

The chain has TRBV6-1 and TRBJ2-7; a possible D gene is TRBD2 (5 bases). The V and J ends lost 6 bases and 4 bases respectively, with 19 bases between them. The CDR3 is 15 residues long. Germline assignment: CDR1 MNHNS and CDR2 SASEGT. Here the CDR3 DNA reads TGTGCCAGCAGACTGGGGTCCAGCGGCCATTACGAGCAGTACTTC. It translates to CASRLGSSGHYEQYF.

The chain carries TRBV11-2 and TRBJ2-1, with TRBD2 identical over 10 bases. Trimming took 5 bases from V and 8 from J; bases not matched to a gene: 18. The germline V gene has CDR1 SGHAT and CDR2 FQNNGV. The CDR3 loop spans 18 amino acids. CDR3 residues: CASSQTWGALAGAYEQFF. CDR3 coding DNA: TGTGCCAGCAGCCAGACATGGGGCGCGCTAGCGGGGGCCTATGAGCAGTTCTTC. The full variable domain, with the rest looked up from reference TRBV11-2 and TRBJ2-1, is EAGVAQSPRYKIIEKRQSVAFWCNPISGHATLYWYQQILGQGPKLLIQFQNNGVVDDSQLPKDRFSAERLKGVDSTLKIQPAKLEDSAVYLCASSQTWGALAGAYEQFFGPGTRLTVL.

This clone was recorded at least ten times. The chain couples TRBV29-1 to TRBJ2-3, with 11 bases that match TRBD2. The germline V gene encodes CDR1 SQVTM and CDR2 ANQGSEA. This CDR3 comprises 15 residues. Unmatched junction bases numbered 5, after V lost 4 bases and J lost 2 bases. The CDR3 sequence: CSVGGTSGITDTQYF. In DNA, the CDR3 is TGCAGCGTTGGGGGGACTAGCGGCATCACAGATACGCAGTATTTT.

On this clone: A much larger clone differs from this one at a single base, so this may be a read error. Within the sample, other DNA sequences also encode this same CDR3. V is TRBV7-2 and J is TRBJ1-1; no reliable D call. Per germline, CDR1 SGHTA and CDR2 FQGNSA. This CDR3 is 14 amino acids long. CDR3 amino acids: CASSLGSGVPQAFF. The CDR3 DNA reads TGTGCCAGTAGCTTAGGTAGTGGGGTGCCACAAGCTTTCTTT.

As to this clone: This may be a read error: a much more frequent sequence differs by one nucleotide. In DNA, the CDR3 is TGTGCCAGCAGTTTAGAGACATACGAAAACACCATATATTTT. Translation: CASSLETYENTIYF. The chain joins TRBV28 to TRBJ1-3; D gene unclear. CDR1 is MDHEN, CDR2 SYDVKM, per germline. This CDR3 is built from 14 residues. Trimming left V 2 bases short and J 6 bases short, with 11 bases between.

Points on this clone: The junction departs from the called germline gene at one end, perhaps through a read error. The chain's CDR3 is CASRYGTSTDTQFF. CDR3 DNA sequence: TGTGCCAGCAGGTACGGGACTAGCACAGATACGCAGTTTTTT. The rearrangement links TRBV6-2 or TRBV6-3 to TRBJ2-3; TRBD2 agrees at 9 bases. Germline CDR1 reads MNHEY; CDR2 reads SVGEGT. The CDR3 runs 14 residues.

Ten or more counts support this clone. V usage is TRBV7-9 and J usage is TRBJ1-5; tentatively, D is TRBD1 (6 bases). V was cut by 3 bases and J by 1 base, with 7 bases left in between. CDR1 is SEHNR, CDR2 FQNEAQ, per germline (reference sequence). The CDR3 is 14 amino acids. For the CDR3, the DNA is TGTGCCAGCAGCTTGCAGGGGAGCAATCAGCCCCAGCATTTT. Translation gives CASSLQGSNQPQHF.

In this sample, this clone is medium-sized. V and J are TRBV6-2 or TRBV6-3 and TRBJ2-7; TRBD1 might be the D (6 bases). The CDR3 is 15 residues long. V lost 6 bases, J lost 2 bases, and 17 bases lay in between. The germline V gene has CDR1 MNHEY and CDR2 SVGEGT. The CDR3 DNA sequence: TGTGCCAGCAGCCCCAGACAGGCCCTACCCTACGAGCAGTACTTC. Residues: CASSPRQALPYEQYF.

This clone was counted once. A much larger clone lies one base from this, so it may be a read error. This rearrangement joins TRBV3-1 to TRBJ2-1, with TRBD2 matching over 8 bases. The length of the CDR3 is 12 residues. The germline CDR1 and CDR2 sequences are LGHDT and YNNKEL (reference sequence). This CDR3 reads CARSLTSGEQIF. The CDR3 bases are TGTGCCCGCAGTCTCACTAGCGGTGAGCAGATCTTC.

Ten or more counts support this clone. The genes are TRBV7-9 and TRBJ2-2, with a possible D match to TRBD1 (7 bases). With 6 bases removed from V and 7 bases from J, the gap between germline ends came to 12 bases. Germline CDR1 SEHNR, CDR2 FQNEAQ (reference sequence). The length of the CDR3 is 13 residues. This CDR3 is CASRLAGGGELFF. As DNA, the CDR3 is TGTGCCAGCAGACTAGCAGGGGGCGGGGAGCTGTTTTTT.

This clone was observed many times. This chain joins TRBV7-2 and TRBJ2-1, with TRBD2 matching 10 bases. The CDR3 runs 19 residues. Germline loops: CDR1 SGHTA, CDR2 FQGNSA. V lost 3 bases, J lost 0 bases, and 11 bases stayed unmatched. The CDR3 sequence is CASSFSSGSPPSSYNEQFF. The CDR3 bases are TGTGCCAGCAGCTTTTCTAGCGGGAGCCCCCCGAGCTCCTACAATGAGCAGTTCTTC.

This clone was seen once. Just one base apart from a much larger clone, this may be a read error. A read error is likely, as this CDR3 ends without the conserved phenylalanine or tryptophan. The chain recombines TRBV11-2 with TRBJ1-1; no reliable D call. The CDR3 contains 14 residues. The V gene lost 7 bases and the J gene lost 1 base, with 13 bases spanning the gap. Per the germline V gene, CDR1 is SGHAT and CDR2 is FQNNGV. CDR3 residues: CASTFSRGNTEAFL. CDR3 sequence (DNA): TGTGCCAGCACCTTCAGTCGGGGGAACACTGAAGCTTTCCTT.

This clone was seen ten or more times. This chain connects TRBV20-1 to TRBJ1-2; D unresolved. The CDR3 spans 13 residues. Germline lookup yields CDR1 DFQATT and CDR2 SNEGSKA (reference sequence). Trimming stripped 6 bases from V and 0 bases from J, with 11 bases between. The CDR3 region is CSATRPANYGYTF. In DNA form, the CDR3 reads TGCAGTGCCACGAGACCTGCTAACTATGGCTACACCTTC.

The chain links TRBV7-2 to TRBJ2-1, with 12 bases lining up with TRBD1. Germline CDR1 reads SGHTA; CDR2 reads FQGNSA. The CDR3 is 16 amino acids. V trimming: 0 bases; J trimming: 10 bases; junction bases outside the gene matches: 7. The CDR3 loop is CASSLAGTGGQWEQFF. For the CDR3, the DNA is TGTGCCAGCAGCTTAGCCGGGACAGGGGGCCAGTGGGAGCAGTTCTTC.

The chain links TRBV5-1 to TRBJ2-7, with D perhaps given as TRBD1 or TRBD2 (6 bases each). CDR3 length: 14 amino acids. Germline V gene data show CDR1 as SGHRS and CDR2 as YFSETQ. Between the trimmed V and J ends, which lost 3 bases and 4 bases, there was a span of 14 bases. CDR3 protein: CASSYSGGQYEQYF. In DNA form, the CDR3 reads TGCGCCAGCAGCTACTCCGGGGGCCAATACGAGCAGTACTTC.

By proportion, this clone is medium-sized. The chain uses TRBV28 and TRBJ1-6; 10 nucleotides match TRBD1. With V trimmed by 5 bases and J by 5 bases, 6 bases remained unmatched. The CDR3 is 16 amino acids. The germline gives CDR1 MDHEN, CDR2 SYDVKM. The DNA of the CDR3 is TGTGCCAGCAGTCCTGTAGGACAGGGGGATAATTCACCCCTCCACTTT. Amino acid sequence: CASSPVGQGDNSPLHF.

This clone showed up just a few times. This chain joins TRBV6-2 or TRBV6-3 and TRBJ2-2, with 12 bases fitting TRBD2. This CDR3 is built from 15 residues. The V segment lost 6 bases and the J segment 7 bases; nucleotides outside the gene matches: 6. Germline CDR1 is MNHEY and CDR2 is SVGEGT. The CDR3 loop is CASRLTSGSLGELFF. CDR3 bases: TGTGCCAGCAGACTGACTAGCGGGAGTCTCGGGGAGCTGTTTTTT.